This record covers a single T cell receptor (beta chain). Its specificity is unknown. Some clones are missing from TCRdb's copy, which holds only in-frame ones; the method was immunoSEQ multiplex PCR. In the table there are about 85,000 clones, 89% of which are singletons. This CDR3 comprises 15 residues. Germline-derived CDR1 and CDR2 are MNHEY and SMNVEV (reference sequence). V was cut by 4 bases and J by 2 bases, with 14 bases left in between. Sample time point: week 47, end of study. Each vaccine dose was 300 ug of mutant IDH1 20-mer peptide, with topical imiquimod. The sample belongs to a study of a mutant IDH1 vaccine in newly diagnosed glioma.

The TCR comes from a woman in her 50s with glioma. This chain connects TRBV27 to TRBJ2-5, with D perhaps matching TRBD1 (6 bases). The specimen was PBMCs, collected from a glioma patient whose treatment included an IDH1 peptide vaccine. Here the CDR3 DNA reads TGTGCCAGCAGTTCCGGGACACTGCCGCAAGAGACCCAGTACTTC. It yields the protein CASSSGTLPQETQYF.